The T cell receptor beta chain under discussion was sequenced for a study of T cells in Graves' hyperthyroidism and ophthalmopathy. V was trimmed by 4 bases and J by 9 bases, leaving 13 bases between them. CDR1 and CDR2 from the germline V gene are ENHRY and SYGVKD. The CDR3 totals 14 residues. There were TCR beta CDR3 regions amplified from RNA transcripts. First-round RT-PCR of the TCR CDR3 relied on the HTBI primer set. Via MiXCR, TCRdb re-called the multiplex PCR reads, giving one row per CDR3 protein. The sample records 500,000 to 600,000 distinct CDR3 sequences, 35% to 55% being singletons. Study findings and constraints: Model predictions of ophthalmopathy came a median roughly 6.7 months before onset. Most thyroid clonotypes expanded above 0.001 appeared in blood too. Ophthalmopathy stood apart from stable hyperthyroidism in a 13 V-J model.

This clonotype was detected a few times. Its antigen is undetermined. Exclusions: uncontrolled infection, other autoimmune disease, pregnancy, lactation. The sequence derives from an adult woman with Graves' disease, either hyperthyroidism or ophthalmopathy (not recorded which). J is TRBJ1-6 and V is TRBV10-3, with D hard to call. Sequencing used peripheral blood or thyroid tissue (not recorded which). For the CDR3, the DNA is TGTGCCATCAGTGTCTCGAGGTTTGGTTCACCCCTCCACTTT. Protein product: CAISVSRFGSPLHF.